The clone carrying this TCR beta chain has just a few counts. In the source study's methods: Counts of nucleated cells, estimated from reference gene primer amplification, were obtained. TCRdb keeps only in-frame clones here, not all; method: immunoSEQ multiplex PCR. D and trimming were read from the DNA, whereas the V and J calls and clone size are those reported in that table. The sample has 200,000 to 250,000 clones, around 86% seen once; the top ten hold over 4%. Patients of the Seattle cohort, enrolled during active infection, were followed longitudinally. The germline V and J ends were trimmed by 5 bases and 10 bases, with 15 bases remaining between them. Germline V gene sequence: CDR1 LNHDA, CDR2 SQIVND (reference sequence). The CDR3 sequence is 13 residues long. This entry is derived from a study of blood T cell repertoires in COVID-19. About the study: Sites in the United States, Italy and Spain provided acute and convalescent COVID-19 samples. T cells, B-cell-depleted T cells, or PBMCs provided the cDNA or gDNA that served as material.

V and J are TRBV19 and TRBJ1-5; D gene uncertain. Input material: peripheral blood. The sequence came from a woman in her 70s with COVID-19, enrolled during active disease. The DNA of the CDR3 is TGTGCCAGTAGTCCCGATACTGAGCGTCCCCAGCATTTT. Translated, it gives CASSPDTERPQHF. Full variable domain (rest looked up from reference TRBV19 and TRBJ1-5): DGGITQSPKYLFRKEGQNVTLSCEQNLNHDAMYWYRQDPGQGLRLIYYSQIVNDFQKGDIAEGYSVSREKKESFPLTVTSAQKNPTAFYLCASSPDTERPQHFGDGTRLSIL.